This TCR beta chain is drawn from a study of cytomegalovirus exposure and HLA in healthy donors. Study-wide points: The investigators catalogued some 160 TCR beta chains as cytomegalovirus-associated. The authors confirmed in vitro that a few CMV-associated chains were specific for CMV antigens. What TCR beta sequences reportedly achieved was accurate prediction of HLA-A and HLA-B alleles in most subjects.

With regard to this clone: As yet, its antigen is unknown.

The CDR3 runs to 18 residues. Per the germline V gene, CDR1 is LGHNA and CDR2 is YNFKEQ. J was trimmed by 0 bases and V by 1 base; bases with no gene match: 4. A multiplex PCR was run with 60 Vbeta primers and 13 Jbeta primers. The table came from immunoSEQ multiplex PCR; TCRdb's copy has only in-frame clones and leaves some out. The sample consists of 150,000 to 200,000 clones, approximately 80% of them appearing once. The sample comprised PBMCs. The chain is built from TRBV4-2 and TRBJ2-3, with 13 positions matching TRBD2. This receptor was identified in a woman aged 30 to 39 in good health and CMV-seropositive. CDR3 loop: CASSQVRLAGGSTDTQYF. CDR3 sequence (DNA): TGTGCCAGCAGCCAAGTCAGACTAGCGGGGGGCAGCACAGATACGCAGTATTTT.